This note documents a single T cell receptor (beta chain) sequence. These data are taken from a study of control samples from healthy donors and cancer patients. Clones were sequenced by immunoSEQ multiplex PCR, and TCRdb holds only the in-frame ones, with some missing. This sample carries 45,000 or so clones, approximately 90% of them seen once, and the ten largest clones take roughly 23%. V shed 7 bases and J shed 3 bases, with 19 bases lying between them. The CDR3 is 15 amino acids. Germline V gene data show CDR1 as SEHNR and CDR2 as FQNEAQ (reference sequence). The TCR originated in a woman between 35 and 50 years old with head and neck cancer. V usage is TRBV7-9 and J usage is TRBJ2-7; possible D gene TRBD1, 6 bases. The sequenced material came from PBMCs. The CDR3 DNA reads as TGTGCCAGCATCAAGTCCGGGACATCTTACTACGAGCAGTACTTC. Translating gives CASIKSGTSYYEQYF.